The 7 T cell receptor beta chains below were found in one sample sequenced in a study of shared clonotypes between healthy human individuals. Sequenced by immunoSEQ multiplex PCR; TCRdb stores in-frame clones only, minus some. This sample carries about 2 million clones, just under 95% of them seen once, and the ten largest clones take about 1.1%. The naive CD8 subset, CD45RO-negative cells positively selected for CCR7, excluded terminally differentiated effector memory CD45RA+ cells. The sequencing input was naive CD8+ T cells sorted from blood. These receptors were obtained from a man in his late teens or twenties in good health.

This clone was counted a single time. CDR3 nucleotide sequence: TGTGCCAGCAGCTTGTCGGTAGTCGCGGGGGAGCAGTACTTC. Translation gives CASSLSVVAGEQYF. V is TRBV5-4 and J is TRBJ2-7; TRBD2 is a possible D gene (6 bases). V dropped 1 base and J dropped 7 bases, with 15 bases sitting between them. Germline V gene lookup returns CDR1 SGHNT and CDR2 YYREEE (reference sequence). This CDR3 spans 14 amino acids.

The chain recombines TRBV14 with TRBJ2-5, with TRBD1 matching over 8 bases. Unmatched junction bases numbered 7, after V lost 4 bases and J lost 0 bases. Germline-derived CDR1 and CDR2 are SGHDN and FVKESK. This CDR3 region has 16 residues. CDR3 amino acids: CASSPWTGINQETQYF. In DNA form, the CDR3 reads TGTGCCAGCAGCCCCTGGACAGGGATCAACCAAGAGACCCAGTACTTC.

A word on this clone: In the same sample, other DNA sequences code for this CDR3. The V and J genes are TRBV2 and TRBJ2-3; tentative D call: TRBD1 (5 bases). This CDR3 region has 14 residues. The V end was cut by 1 base, the J end by 2 bases, with 7 bases between. Germline loops: CDR1 SNHLY, CDR2 FYNNEI. CDR3 residues: CASSEGRVTDTQYF. As DNA, the CDR3 is TGTGCCAGCAGTGAAGGCAGGGTCACAGATACGCAGTATTTT.

This chain links TRBV7-9 with TRBJ1-5; 12 nucleotides line up with TRBD1. J gave up 5 bases and V 8 bases, and 16 bases lay outside the gene matches. The CDR3 totals 18 residues. The germline V gene has CDR1 SEHNR and CDR2 FQNEAQ (reference sequence). DNA for the CDR3: TGTGCCAGCGGGGCCGGGACAGGGGGCTTGAGGGCGGATCAGCCCCAGCATTTT. Protein product: CASGAGTGGLRADQPQHF.

The rearrangement links TRBV14 to TRBJ1-1; D gene ambiguous. Germline CDR1 is SGHDN and CDR2 is FVKESK. V lost 1 base to trimming and J lost 8 bases, with 14 bases between them. The CDR3 is 14 amino acids. The CDR3 sequence: CASSQGSFRPEAFF. Written as DNA, the CDR3 is TGTGCCAGCAGCCAAGGCAGTTTCCGCCCCGAAGCTTTCTTT.

The CDR3 nucleotides are TGTGCCAGCAGCTTGGTCTTAGAGGCGACCGGGGAGCTGTTTTTT. Protein product: CASSLVLEATGELFF. The genes are TRBV7-2 and TRBJ2-2; unclear D gene. The CDR3 totals 15 residues. Trimming cost V 3 bases and J 5 bases, with 13 bases left between them. Germline V lookup: CDR1 SGHTA, CDR2 FQGNSA.

The J gene is TRBJ2-2, the V gene TRBV9; 12 nucleotides align to TRBD2. Germline V gene data show CDR1 as SGDLS and CDR2 as YYNGEE. The CDR3 spans 16 residues. Germline trimming cut 3 bases from V and 4 bases from J; bases unmatched to any gene: 4. The CDR3 spells CASSEGLAGITGELFF. The CDR3 region has the DNA TGTGCCAGCAGCGAGGGACTAGCGGGCATCACCGGGGAGCTGTTTTTT.